Presented here are 11 T cell receptor beta chains from one specimen sequenced in a study of blood T cell repertoires in COVID-19. Sequencing was performed with immunoSEQ multiplex PCR; in TCRdb, only in-frame clones are kept and a portion is missing. The data show 120,000 to 150,000 clones, roughly nine tenths seen once. Sequenced: peripheral blood. Receptors were obtained from a human donor with COVID-19, enrolled during active disease. The donor label of this sample is uncertain.

The J gene is TRBJ1-5, the V gene TRBV2, with unresolved D. Trimming took 3 bases from V and 9 from J, leaving 9 bases between them. CDR1 SNHLY and CDR2 FYNNEI come from the germline V gene. The CDR3 is 12 amino acids. The CDR3, as DNA: TGTGCCAGCAGTGACCTATCCCGGCCCCAGCATTTT. Translation gives CASSDLSRPQHF.

The rearrangement joins TRBV2 to TRBJ1-1; 10 nucleotides match TRBD1. In germline, CDR1 is SNHLY, CDR2 FYNNEI. The CDR3 is 14 amino acids. V shed 5 bases, J shed 4 bases, and the junction held 4 bases outside the gene matches. The CDR3 nucleotides are TGTGCCAGCAGTAGGGACAGGGGTGGCACTGAAGCTTTCTTT. Its translation: CASSRDRGGTEAFF.

This clone came up a few times. This rearrangement joins TRBV3-1 (or the pseudogene TRBV3-2) to TRBJ2-3; D is ambiguous. This CDR3 contains 18 residues. V lost 0 bases and J lost 1, with 17 bases in between. Germline loops: CDR1 LGHDT, CDR2 YNNKEL (reference sequence). CDR3 DNA sequence: TGTGCCAGCAGCCAAGATATCGCTCTAGGCTATGGCACAGATACGCAGTATTTT. Translated: CASSQDIALGYGTDTQYF.

This rearrangement joins TRBV30 to TRBJ1-5; perhaps TRBD1 as D (6 bases). Germline CDR1 GTSNPN, CDR2 SVGIG (reference sequence). The V gene lost 5 bases and the J gene lost 3 bases, with 14 bases spanning the gap. This CDR3 spans 14 amino acids. The CDR3 region is CAWYPRGYNQPQHF. In DNA form, the CDR3 reads TGTGCCTGGTACCCCAGGGGTTACAATCAGCCCCAGCATTTT.

The chain links TRBV5-1 to TRBJ1-1; D is undetermined. The CDR3 spans 15 residues. With 0 bases removed from V and 2 bases from J, the gap between germline ends came to 11 bases. Germline V gene data show CDR1 as SGHRS and CDR2 as YFSETQ. CDR3 coding DNA: TGCGCCAGCAGCTTGGCCGCCGGAGTCAACACTGAAGCTTTCTTT. This sequence encodes CASSLAAGVNTEAFF.

J is TRBJ2-7 and V is TRBV5-1; 12 positions agree with TRBD1. The ends lost 2 bases at V and 5 bases at J; junction bases unmatched: 5. This CDR3 has 15 residues. CDR1 is SGHRS and CDR2 is YFSETQ in the germline V gene. Here the CDR3 DNA reads TGCGCCAGCAGCTTATCCGGGACAGGGGGCGACGAGCAGTACTTC. The encoded protein is CASSLSGTGGDEQYF.

The V gene is TRBV2, the J gene TRBJ2-1; D not certain. V was shortened by 6 bases and J by 9 bases, with 12 bases between the two germline ends. This CDR3 is built from 12 residues. CDR1 and CDR2 (germline): SNHLY, FYNNEI. The CDR3 DNA is TGTGCCAGCAGGATAGACTTTGGTGAGCAGTTCTTC. Its translation: CASRIDFGEQFF.

The V gene is TRBV5-1, the J gene TRBJ1-3, with 7 bases that match TRBD1. Germline V gene sequence: CDR1 SGHRS, CDR2 YFSETQ. The CDR3 has 14 amino acids. With V trimmed by 4 bases and J by 1 base, 2 bases remained unmatched. Here the CDR3 DNA reads TGCGCCAGCAGCCAGGGGGTTTCTGGAAACACCATATATTTT. As protein: CASSQGVSGNTIYF.

The V call is TRBV15, the J call TRBJ1-6; a weak D match, TRBD1 (5 bases). V was trimmed by 1 base and J by 5 bases, leaving 9 bases between them. Germline V lookup: CDR1 LNHNV, CDR2 YYDKDF (reference sequence). This CDR3 has 15 residues. The CDR3 loop reads CATSRVGGNNSPLHF. The CDR3 DNA reads TGTGCCACCAGCAGAGTCGGGGGGAATAATTCACCCCTCCACTTT.

This clone came up a few times. The V and J genes are TRBV19 and TRBJ1-5; 8 positions match TRBD1. This CDR3 contains 17 residues. With 5 bases clipped from V and 5 bases from J, the junction kept 14 bases outside the gene matches. Germline assignment: CDR1 LNHDA and CDR2 SQIVND (reference sequence). The CDR3 region is CASSPSLLTGADQPQHF. DNA for the CDR3: TGTGCCAGTAGTCCCTCCCTCCTGACAGGGGCTGATCAGCCCCAGCATTTT.

V usage is TRBV5-1 and J usage is TRBJ2-5; 7 positions match TRBD1. V trimming: 4 bases; J trimming: 2 bases; junction bases outside the gene matches: 14. This CDR3 spans 17 amino acids. Germline assignment: CDR1 SGHRS and CDR2 YFSETQ. The CDR3 loop is CASSLSVSGTAQETQYF. The DNA for the CDR3 is TGCGCCAGCAGCCTCTCGGTTTCCGGGACAGCGCAAGAGACCCAGTACTTC.